The T cell receptor beta chain described here comes from a study of blood T cell repertoires in COVID-19. Study-wide context: Researchers got acute and convalescent COVID-19 samples from the United States, Italy and Spain. T cells, B-cell-depleted T cells, or PBMCs supplied cDNA or gDNA.

While infection was still active, Seattle patients were enrolled and then followed longitudinally. Method: immunoSEQ multiplex PCR; TCRdb's copy keeps in-frame clones and lacks some. The repertoire holds a few hundred thousand clones, with almost 90% as singletons. Trimming cost V 2 bases and J 0 bases; bases outside gene matches: 7. Germline V lookup: CDR1 SGHTS, CDR2 YDEGEE. The CDR3 spans 17 residues. The specimen sequenced was peripheral blood. The sequence came from a woman aged 60 to 75 with COVID-19, enrolled during active disease. This chain uses TRBV5-8 with TRBJ1-4, with 7 bases that match TRBD1. CDR3 nucleotide sequence: TGTGCCAGCAGCTTAGTCGGACAGGCTTCAACTAATGAAAAACTGTTTTTT. This codes for CASSLVGQASTNEKLFF.